The text below deals with one T cell receptor (beta chain). The sample belongs to a study of blood T cell repertoires in COVID-19. Overall study: Spain, Italy and the United States supplied samples that represented acute and convalescent COVID-19.

With 4 bases clipped from V and 1 base from J, the junction kept 7 bases outside the gene matches. The CDR3 has 16 amino acids. Per germline, CDR1 MNHNS and CDR2 SASEGT. Methods used by the authors: Reference gene primer amplification gave estimated nucleated cell counts. Produced via immunoSEQ multiplex PCR; TCRdb's table is partial and in-frame only. From that table come the V and J calls and clone size; the DNA was used to work out D and trimming. The sample has 150,000 or so clones, roughly 87% seen once. This receptor was identified in a human donor in a cohort sampled during active COVID-19. V gene TRBV6-1 combines with J gene TRBJ2-7; TRBD2 agrees at 10 bases. Sequencing input: peripheral blood. Here the CDR3 reads CASSGMLAGASYEQYF. CDR3 coding DNA: TGTGCCAGCAGTGGAATGCTAGCGGGGGCTTCCTACGAGCAGTACTTC.